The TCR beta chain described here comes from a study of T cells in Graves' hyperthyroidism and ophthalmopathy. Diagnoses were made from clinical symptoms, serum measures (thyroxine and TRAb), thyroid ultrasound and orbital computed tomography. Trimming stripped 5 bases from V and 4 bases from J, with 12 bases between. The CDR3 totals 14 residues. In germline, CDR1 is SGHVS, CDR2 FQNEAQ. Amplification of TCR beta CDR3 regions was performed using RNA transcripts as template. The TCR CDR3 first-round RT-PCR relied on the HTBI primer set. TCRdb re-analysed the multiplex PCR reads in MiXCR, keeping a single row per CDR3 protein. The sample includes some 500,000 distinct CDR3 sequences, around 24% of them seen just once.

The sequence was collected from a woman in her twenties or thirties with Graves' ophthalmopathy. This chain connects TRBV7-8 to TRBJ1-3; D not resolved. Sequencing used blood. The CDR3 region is CASSLNPEGNTIYF. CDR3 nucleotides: TGTGCCAGCAGCCTAAACCCTGAAGGAAACACCATATATTTT.